The sequence of this TCR beta chain was determined in a study of blood T cell repertoires in COVID-19. Overall study context: The United States, Italy and Spain supplied acute and convalescent COVID-19 samples.

This clone turned up a few times. Different DNA sequences within this sample yield the same CDR3. Original analysis: It was from reference gene primer amplification that nucleated cell counts were estimated. Assay used: immunoSEQ multiplex PCR; TCRdb lists only in-frame clones, some missing. The V and J calls and clone size are taken from that table; D and trimming were inferred from the DNA. The sample carries tens of thousands of clones, 86% recorded once. The CDR3 is 14 amino acids. Germline CDR1 reads MNHEY; CDR2 reads SVGAGI. The junction had 4 bases not matched to a gene; V was cut back by 2 bases and J by 7 bases.

This sequence was found in a woman aged 60-70 years with acute or convalescent COVID-19. This chain links TRBV6-5 with TRBJ1-2; the match to TRBD1 covers 10 bases. The sample was peripheral blood. This CDR3 is CASSYTGQGVGYTF. The CDR3, as DNA: TGTGCCAGCAGTTACACCGGACAGGGGGTTGGCTACACCTTC.